This TCR beta chain was retrieved from a study of Tregs in tolerant kidney transplant recipients (dated by TCRdb to the late 2010s). Regarding the complete study: Before combined kidney and bone marrow transplantation, this study identified donor-specific regulatory T cells using TCRbeta sequencing and then followed those same cells after transplant. Several methods of expanding Tregs specific for an allogeneic donor were compared by TCRbeta repertoire sequencing in a few healthy controls.

For this clone: Its antigen specificity is not known. No quality values exist for individual bases; no much larger clone is one base distant.

Unstimulated Tregs (CD4+CD25+CD127-), CD4+ non-Tregs (CD4+CD25-), CD4 and CD8 cells were FACS-sorted from thawed PBMCs. Blood from healthy controls was obtained either from healthy volunteers or as purchased buffy coats. Healthy control blood was processed to PBMCs by Ficoll density gradient and cryopreserved, and patient PBMCs were collected before and after transplant. V is trimmed back by 5 bases and J by 2 bases, and the junction contains 2 bases that no gene match accounts for. Measured from the cysteine to the phenylalanine, the CDR3 is 14 residues long. Only CDR3 DNA is held: 42 bases, read in frame from base 1. According to the germline V gene (reference sequence), CDR1 reads SEHNR and CDR2 reads FQNEAQ. For TCRbeta CDR3 sequencing, genomic DNA from the sorted cells was extracted using the QIAGEN DNeasy Blood and Tissue Kit. High-throughput TCRbeta CDR3 sequencing, which included PCR amplification with bias correction and internal controls, was done commercially through immunoSEQ. The paper's processing steps were these. Unique productive TCRbeta sequences were defined by CDR3 nucleotide sequence where primers matched, and otherwise by CDR3 amino acid sequence together with Vbeta and Jbeta genes. To correct sorting error, sequences shared between sorted populations at a frequency ratio of 2:1 or less were removed; the rest were assigned to the higher population. Sequences were defined as donor-reactive when expanded at least 5-fold in CFSE-low cells versus unstimulated cells and present at a frequency of at least 0.01% in CFSE-low cells. Jensen-Shannon divergence calculated on the top 100 TCRbeta sequences ranked by frequency was used to measure repertoire divergence. For samples with multiple sequencing runs, sorting error was corrected in each run separately before the runs were combined. TCRdb carries this immuneACCESS record with in-frame sequences only. Its versions omit some clonotypes, under half of them owing to an unresolved V gene in the studies checked, with the rest unexplained. For V, J and clone size, that table is used; D and trimming come from the DNA. The sample records more than 90,000 clones, around 91% of which are singletons. More than 0.45% of the sample is in the top ten clones.

What the authors observed across the whole study: Biological reproducibility was not examined directly, but technical replication error appeared to be minimal. Expanding Tregs with activated donor B cells appeared to identify the most biologically relevant and donor-specific TCRbeta repertoire. Because the study included only a small number of patients, the results must be confirmed in larger populations and under other immunosuppression protocols.

The material sequenced was CD4+ T cells from blood. Here the chain combines TRBV7-9 and TRBJ2-5, and TRBD2 aligns with 10 junction nucleotides. This TCR derives from a human donor in good health. The CDR3 loop reads CASSLSGGQETQYF. The sequenced DNA is TGTGCCAGCAGCCTTAGCGGGGGGCAAGAGACCCAGTACTTC.